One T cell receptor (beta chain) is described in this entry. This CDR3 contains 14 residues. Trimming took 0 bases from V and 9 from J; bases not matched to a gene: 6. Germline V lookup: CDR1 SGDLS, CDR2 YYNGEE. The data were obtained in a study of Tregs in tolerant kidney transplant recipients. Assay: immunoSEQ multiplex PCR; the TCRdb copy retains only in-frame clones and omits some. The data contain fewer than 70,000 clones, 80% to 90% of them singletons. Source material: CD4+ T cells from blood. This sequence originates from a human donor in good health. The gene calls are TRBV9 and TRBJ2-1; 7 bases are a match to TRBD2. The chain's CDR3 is CASSVGSGGLEQFF. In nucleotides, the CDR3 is TGTGCCAGCAGCGTAGGGTCGGGAGGACTTGAGCAGTTCTTC.